This T cell receptor (beta chain) was captured in a study of OX40 agonist ivuxolimab in advanced cancers. For the study in its entirety: Ivuxolimab, which targeted the costimulatory receptor OX40 (CD134), was an agonistic, fully human IgG2 monoclonal antibody. A male proportion of around 81% and a mean age of about 60 years, ranging from roughly 23 to 80, were recorded for the dose-escalation cohort. The purpose of peripheral TCRbeta sequencing was to test whether ivuxolimab changed TCR sequence diversity and led to clonal T-cell expansion. The monotherapy dose-escalation portion (N ≈ 52 patients) of the phase I ivuxolimab trial is reported in the paper. Prior anti-PD-1, anti-PD-L1 or anti-CTLA-4 therapy was permitted, and checkpoint inhibitors had been received by more than 35% of dose-escalation patients. Intravenous ivuxolimab was administered to patients every 2 weeks at six dose levels: 0.01, 0.1, 0.3, 1.5, 3 and 10 mg/kg. Partial responses occurred in three dose-escalation patients, of whom one had hepatocellular carcinoma and two had cutaneous melanoma. Among the 52 dose-escalation patients, some 20 had hepatocellular carcinoma, 15 or so melanoma, 9 renal cell carcinoma and 9 head and neck cancer.

The CDR3 covers 14 residues, taking in both the cysteine and the phenylalanine. The read is trimmed to its CDR3 DNA, 42 bases read in frame from base 1. Trimming at the junction amounts to 6 bases on V and 3 bases on J, and the germline ends lie 11 bases apart. Based on the germline V gene, the CDR1 and CDR2 sequences are MDHEN and SYDVKM. Genomic DNA was isolated from the sorted cells so that the TCRbeta CDR3 region could be sequenced. TCRbeta CDR3 regions were sequenced using the immunoSEQ Assay. The table was pulled from immuneACCESS by TCRdb, which kept in-frame rearrangements only. Such tables lose some clones; where checked, under half of the loss comes from unresolved V genes, and the rest has no known cause. Within this sample are around 25,000 clones, with around 81% of them counted one time only. About 20% of the sample rests with the top ten. As to this clone: The specificity of this receptor is unknown. Within one base of it there is no much larger clone, and no base qualities were kept.

The paper as a whole reports these results and caveats: Low levels of normalized T-cell clonal expansion were also seen in some nonresponding patients. Antigen specificity was not determined for the clonally expanded peripheral T cells. At doses of 0.1 to 3.0 mg/kg, clonal expansion of both CD4+ and CD8+ blood T cells was observed from baseline to week 6. After ivuxolimab, more expanded clones were found on average in CD8+ T cells than in CD4+ T cells. Partial responders in the 0.1-3.0 mg/kg groups had among the lowest normalized peripheral clonal expansion, especially among CD8+ T cells.

The trial excluded patients who had a history of autoimmune disease or who were on systemic immunosuppression. Peripheral blood for TCR sequencing was collected from all dose cohorts at baseline, on cycle 4 day 1, and on cycle 7 day 1. Samples were obtained from an open-label, multicenter, first-in-human phase I dose-escalation trial of ivuxolimab. Adults with locally advanced or metastatic head and neck squamous cell, hepatocellular, melanoma or renal cell carcinoma were enrolled in the trial. Before TCR sequencing, CD4+ T cells and CD8+ T cells were sorted from peripheral blood as separate populations.

The TCR was taken from an adult with an advanced solid tumor such as melanoma, head and neck, liver or kidney cancer. The specimen comprised CD4+ or CD8+ T cells sorted from blood, sampled in a trial of the OX40 agonist ivuxolimab. The chain is encoded by TRBV28 joined to TRBJ2-2; too little of a D gene remains to name it. The DNA sequence follows: TGTGCCAGCAGCCTCCTCACAGACACCGGGGAGCTGTTTTTT. Translated, this gives CASSLLTDTGELFF.